This is a list of T cell receptor beta chains from one sample in a study of somatic mutations in cytotoxic T cells in rheumatoid arthritis. TCRdb's table, derived via immunoSEQ multiplex PCR, lists solely in-frame clones and lacks some. The sample includes roughly 11,000 clones, 79% of them seen just once. Source material: CD8+ T cells sorted from blood. The receptors come from an adult with rheumatoid arthritis. Both conserved end residues are part of each CDR3. The D gene is left open where the match is weak. The size entry is marked missing in some rows and otherwise reads once, few, many or a size class.

CDR3 DNA	CDR3 protein	D gene	J gene	V gene	clone size
TGTGCCAGAAGCGCCATGGATGGTAGGATTACAGATACGCAGTATTTT	CARSAMDGRITDTQYF	-	TRBJ2-3	TRBV5-3	medium-sized
TGTGCCAGCAGTGAGGGGGGCGGTTCAATTCACGAGCAGTACTTC	CASSEGGGSIHEQYF	-	TRBJ2-7	TRBV9	once
TGTGCCAGCAGCTTTTGGGCTAGCGGGGGATGGCAGTTCTTC	CASSFWASGGWQFF	TRBD2	TRBJ2-1	TRBV5-6	-
TGTGCCAGCTCACCCGGAAAGGGGCTGCATGGCTACACCTTC	CASSPGKGLHGYTF	-	TRBJ1-2	TRBV18	-
TGTGCCAGCGGAGGGGTAGGGTACGGGGGGGCCGCCTACGAGCAGTACTTC	CASGGVGYGGAAYEQYF	TRBD2	TRBJ2-7	TRBV2	few
TGTGCTAGCAGCTTAGCGCTGCCAGGTGAAGGATCCTATGGCTACACCTTC	CASSLALPGEGSYGYTF	-	TRBJ1-2	TRBV7-7	few
TGTGCCAGCAGTCTCCAGGGAAGCAATGAGCAGTTCTTC	CASSLQGSNEQFF	-	TRBJ2-1	TRBV28	once
TGTGCCAGCAGTGAAGGCCGGGACAGGGGAGGACAGCCCCAGCATTTT	CASSEGRDRGGQPQHF	TRBD1	TRBJ1-5	TRBV6-1	once
TGTGCCAGCAGACCTACAGGGGGCCTTTCCAATCAGCCCCAGCATTTT	CASRPTGGLSNQPQHF	TRBD1	TRBJ1-5	TRBV6-6	once
TGTGCCACCAGCAGAGATGCGACATCTGGGGCCAACGTCCTGACTTTC	CATSRDATSGANVLTF	-	TRBJ2-6	TRBV15	-
TGTGCCGTCTTAGGGGACAGCGGCTACGAGCAGTACTTC	CAVLGDSGYEQYF	TRBD1	TRBJ2-7	TRBV10-3	few
TGTGCCAGCAGCGTAGGAAGCTACTACGAGCAGTACTTC	CASSVGSYYEQYF	-	TRBJ2-7	TRBV9	-
TGTGCCAGCAGTATGACTAGCGGGGAAACAGATACGCAGTATTTT	CASSMTSGETDTQYF	TRBD2	TRBJ2-3	TRBV6-5	-
TGTGCCAGCAGTTTACGACAGACCCTTGGCTACACCTTC	CASSLRQTLGYTF	-	TRBJ1-2	TRBV28	-
TGTGCCTGGGAAGACATACAGAACACTGAAGCTTTCTTT	CAWEDIQNTEAFF	-	TRBJ1-1	TRBV30	-
TGTGCCAGCAGCTTAATAGCGGGAGGGCACACAGATACGCAGTATTTT	CASSLIAGGHTDTQYF	TRBD2	TRBJ2-3	TRBV7-2	once
TGTGCCATCGCGACTAGCGGGAGAACTCGGTACTTC	CAIATSGRTRYF	TRBD2	TRBJ2-7	TRBV27	few
TGTGCCAGCAGCCCATGGGACAGGTCCGCCGGAAACACCATATATTTT	CASSPWDRSAGNTIYF	TRBD1	TRBJ1-3	TRBV7-6	-
TGTGCCAGCAGTGAATATGGGGCAGGGTATGCCAAAAACATTCAGTACTTC	CASSEYGAGYAKNIQYF	-	TRBJ2-4	TRBV25-1	-
TGTGCCAGCAGTGATATAGGAGCCCTCTATGGCTACACCTTC	CASSDIGALYGYTF	-	TRBJ1-2	TRBV2	-
TGTGCCAGCAGCTTAGGGGTGCAGGTCGAGCAGTACTTC	CASSLGVQVEQYF	-	TRBJ2-7	TRBV7-2	-
TGTGCCAGCAGCTTGGGCAACCTTGAGGATGAGCAGTTCTTC	CASSLGNLEDEQFF	-	TRBJ2-1	TRBV5-6	-
TGTGCCACCGAATTGGGACAGGGTTTAGCCTCCTACAATGAGCAGTTCTTC	CATELGQGLASYNEQFF	TRBD1	TRBJ2-1	TRBV2	-
TGTGCCAGCAGTTTCATGGGCGAGAACACTGAAGCTTTCTTT	CASSFMGENTEAFF	-	TRBJ1-1	TRBV28	-
TGCAGCGTTGTGGGGGGGGAGACCGCGACTCCCCAGCAGTACTTC	CSVVGGETATPQQYF	TRBD2	TRBJ2-7	TRBV29-1	-
TGTGCCAGCAGCTTAGAGGCGCTAGCGGGAGTTGAGCAGTTCTTC	CASSLEALAGVEQFF	TRBD2	TRBJ2-1	TRBV7-6	-
TGCGCCAGCAGCCAGATTGCCGGGACAGGGGGTTTGGACTTGAGAGATACGCAGTATTTT	CASSQIAGTGGLDLRDTQYF	TRBD1	TRBJ2-3	TRBV4-3	-
TGTGCCAGCAGCAGCGACAGGGGAAGCGACGAGCAGTACTTC	CASSSDRGSDEQYF	TRBD1	TRBJ2-7	TRBV5-4	few
TGCGCCAGCAGCCGCGGACTAGCGGGGACCACAGATACGCAGTATTTT	CASSRGLAGTTDTQYF	TRBD2	TRBJ2-3	TRBV4-3	-
TGTGCCAGCAGTTTATGGGGGGGAACTAATGAAAAACTGTTTTTT	CASSLWGGTNEKLFF	-	TRBJ1-4	TRBV27	-
TGTGCCAGCACCACCGGGACAGGCACAGATACGCAGTATTTT	CASTTGTGTDTQYF	TRBD1	TRBJ2-3	TRBV6-1	-
TGTGCCAGCAGCCCAGGGGACGGCACTGAAGCTTTCTTT	CASSPGDGTEAFF	-	TRBJ1-1	TRBV2	-
TGTGCCAGCAGCTCCTTTCCAAGTTGGACTAGCGGGAGTATCGACGAGCAGTACTTC	CASSSFPSWTSGSIDEQYF	TRBD2	TRBJ2-7	TRBV7-9	-
TGTGCCAGCAGCGAAACCGGGACAGGGGTCGAAAAACTGTTTTTT	CASSETGTGVEKLFF	TRBD1	TRBJ1-4	TRBV7-9	-
TGTGCCAGCAGGGCAGGGGGCAAAACTGAAGCTTTCTTT	CASRAGGKTEAFF	TRBD1	TRBJ1-1	TRBV25-1	-
TGCGCCAGCAGCCCGGGGACTAGCGGGGGTGAGCAGTACTTC	CASSPGTSGGEQYF	TRBD2	TRBJ2-7	TRBV4-1	few
TGTGCCAGCAGCCCAGAAGCAGCGGGGGAGGCCTACGAGCAGTACTTC	CASSPEAAGEAYEQYF	TRBD2	TRBJ2-7	TRBV7-9	once
TGTGCCAGCAGCACCTCGACCTCACTATATTTT	CASSTSTSLYF	-	TRBJ1-3	TRBV9	-
TGTGCCAGCAGCGTAGGAGGGCCCACCGGGGAGCTGTTTTTT	CASSVGGPTGELFF	-	TRBJ2-2	TRBV9	-
TGTGCCAGCATCAGCGGGGGCACAGATACGCAGTATTTT	CASISGGTDTQYF	TRBD2	TRBJ2-3	TRBV7-8	-
TGTGCTAGCAGCTCTTCTCCTAAACAGGGACAGCCCCAGCATTTT	CASSSSPKQGQPQHF	-	TRBJ1-5	TRBV7-6	-
TGTGCCAGCAGCGTAGGCGGGGGAAAGGGGGAGCAGTACTTC	CASSVGGGKGEQYF	-	TRBJ2-5	TRBV9	-
TGTGCCAGCAGCTTAGATCTGCCCTACGAGCAGTACTTC	CASSLDLPYEQYF	-	TRBJ2-7	TRBV11-2	-
TGCGCCAGCAGCCAAGATTGGGGGGGAGAGACCCAGTACTTC	CASSQDWGGETQYF	TRBD2	TRBJ2-5	TRBV4-3	-
TGTGCCAGCAGCGTGGCGGGGGGTTGGGATGAGCAGTTCTTC	CASSVAGGWDEQFF	TRBD2	TRBJ2-1	TRBV9	-
TGTGCCAGCATCAGGGGCGGGAACACTGAAGCTTTCTTT	CASIRGGNTEAFF	-	TRBJ1-1	TRBV28	-
TGCGCCAGCAGCCAAGAACCCCCGGACAGGGACGTTGTCGGTGTGGCCAAAAACATTCAGTACTTC	CASSQEPPDRDVVGVAKNIQYF	TRBD1	TRBJ2-4	TRBV4-3	-
TGTGCCAGCAGCTTGAAGGTCCGACAGCAAACGCAGTATTTT	CASSLKVRQQTQYF	-	TRBJ2-3	TRBV5-6	-
TGTGCCAGCAGCATCCAGGGGAATGAGCAGTTCTTC	CASSIQGNEQFF	-	TRBJ2-1	TRBV9	-
TGTGCCAGCAGTGCAACCCAGGGTCTACCCGGGGAGCTGTTTTTT	CASSATQGLPGELFF	-	TRBJ2-2	TRBV6-5	-
TGTGCCAGCAGCACAGACAGCGGGGGGTGGTACGAGCAGTACTTC	CASSTDSGGWYEQYF	TRBD2	TRBJ2-7	TRBV9	-
TGTGCCAGTAGTATAGGGCGCCGTAGCACAGATACGCAGTATTTT	CASSIGRRSTDTQYF	-	TRBJ2-3	TRBV19	-
TGTGCCAGCAGTGATATTCCGGGGGCCTCTGTCACCACAGATACGCAGTATTTT	CASSDIPGASVTTDTQYF	-	TRBJ2-3	TRBV6-1	-
TGCGCCAGCAGCCAAGCTTACGGGGGTGCCGCAGATACGCAGTATTTT	CASSQAYGGAADTQYF	-	TRBJ2-3	TRBV4-1	-
TGCGCCAGCAGCCAAGATAGGGGATATGTTGGCCACGGGGGAGATACCCATGGCTACACCTTC	CASSQDRGYVGHGGDTHGYTF	-	TRBJ1-2	TRBV4-3	-
TGTGCCAGCAGTTACACGGGGTTTACCGGGGAGCTGTTTTTT	CASSYTGFTGELFF	-	TRBJ2-2	TRBV6-5	-
TGCGCCAGCAGCCAAGATCCCCTAGCGGAGGGGAACACCGGGGAGCTGTTTTTT	CASSQDPLAEGNTGELFF	TRBD2	TRBJ2-2	TRBV4-1	-
TGTGCCTGGAGAGAAGGTCTATCGACAGACGCCCAAGAGACCCAGTACTTC	CAWREGLSTDAQETQYF	-	TRBJ2-5	TRBV30	-
TGTGCCAGCAGTCTCACGGGACCAAACTACGAGCAGTACTTC	CASSLTGPNYEQYF	-	TRBJ2-7	TRBV6-5	-
TGTGCCAGTAGTTTAGGACTCAATTACGAGCAGTACTTC	CASSLGLNYEQYF	-	TRBJ2-7	TRBV19	-